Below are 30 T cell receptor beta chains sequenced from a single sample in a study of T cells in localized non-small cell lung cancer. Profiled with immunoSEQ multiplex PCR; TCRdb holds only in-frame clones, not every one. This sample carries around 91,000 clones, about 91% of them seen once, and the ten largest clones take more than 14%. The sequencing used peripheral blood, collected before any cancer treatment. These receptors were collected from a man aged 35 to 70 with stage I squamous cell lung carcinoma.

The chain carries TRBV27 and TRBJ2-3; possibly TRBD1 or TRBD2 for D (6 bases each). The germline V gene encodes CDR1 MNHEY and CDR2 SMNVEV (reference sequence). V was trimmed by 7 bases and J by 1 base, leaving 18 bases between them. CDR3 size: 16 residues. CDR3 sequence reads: CASTLRGAYGTDTQYF. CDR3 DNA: TGTGCCAGCACCCTAAGGGGGGCTTACGGCACAGATACGCAGTATTTT.

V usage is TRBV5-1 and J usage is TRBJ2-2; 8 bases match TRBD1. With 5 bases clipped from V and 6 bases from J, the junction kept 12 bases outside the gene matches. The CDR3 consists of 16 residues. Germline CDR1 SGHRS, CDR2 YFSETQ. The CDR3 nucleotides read TGCGCCAGCAGAAATACCGGGACAGGAAGTTCCGGGGAGCTGTTTTTT. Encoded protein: CASRNTGTGSSGELFF.

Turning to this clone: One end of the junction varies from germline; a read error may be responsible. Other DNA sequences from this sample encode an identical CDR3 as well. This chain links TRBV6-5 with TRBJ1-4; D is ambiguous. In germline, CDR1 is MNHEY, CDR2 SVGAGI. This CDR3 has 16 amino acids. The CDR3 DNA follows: TGTGCCAGCAGTTGGGCAGGTGGGCCCCTTAATGAAAAACTGTTTTTC. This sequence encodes CASSWAGGPLNEKLFF.

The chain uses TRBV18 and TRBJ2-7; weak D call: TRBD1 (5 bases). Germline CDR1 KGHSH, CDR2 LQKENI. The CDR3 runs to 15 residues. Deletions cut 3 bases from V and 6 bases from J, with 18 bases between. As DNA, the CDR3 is TGTGCCAGCTCACCCAAGGGGTGGGGCGAGGTCGAGCAGTACTTC. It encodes CASSPKGWGEVEQYF.

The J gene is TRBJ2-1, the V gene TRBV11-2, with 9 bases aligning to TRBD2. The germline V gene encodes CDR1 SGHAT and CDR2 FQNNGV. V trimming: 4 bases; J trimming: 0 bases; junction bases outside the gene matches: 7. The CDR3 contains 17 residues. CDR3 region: CASSSRLAASSYNEQFF. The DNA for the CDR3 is TGTGCCAGCAGCTCACGACTAGCGGCAAGCTCCTACAATGAGCAGTTCTTC.

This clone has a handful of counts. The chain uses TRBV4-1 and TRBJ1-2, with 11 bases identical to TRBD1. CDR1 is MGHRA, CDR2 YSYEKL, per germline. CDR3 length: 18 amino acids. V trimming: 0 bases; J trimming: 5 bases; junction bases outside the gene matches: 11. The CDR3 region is CASSQDRTGGRRFYGYTF. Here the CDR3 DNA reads TGCGCCAGCAGCCAAGATCGGACAGGGGGCAGGAGGTTTTATGGCTACACCTTC.

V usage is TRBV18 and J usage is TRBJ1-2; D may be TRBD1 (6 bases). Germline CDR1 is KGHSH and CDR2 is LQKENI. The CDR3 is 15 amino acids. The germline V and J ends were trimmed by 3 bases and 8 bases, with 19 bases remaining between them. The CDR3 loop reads CASSPPTQQGLGYTF. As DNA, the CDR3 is TGTGCCAGCTCACCCCCCACGCAACAGGGTTTGGGCTACACCTTC.

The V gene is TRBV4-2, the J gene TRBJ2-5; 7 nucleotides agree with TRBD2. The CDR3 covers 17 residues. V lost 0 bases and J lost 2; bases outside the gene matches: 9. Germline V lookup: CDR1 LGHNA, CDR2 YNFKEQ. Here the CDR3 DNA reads TGTGCCAGCAGCCAAGATCCAGCGAACGGGGGGCAAGAGACCCAGTACTTC. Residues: CASSQDPANGGQETQYF.

CDR3 nucleotides: TGTGCCAGCAGTGCGGGGGAGCTAGATACGCAGTATTTT. Translated: CASSAGELDTQYF. The chain joins TRBV6-4 to TRBJ2-3; possibly TRBD2 for D (6 bases). Germline loops: CDR1 MRHNA, CDR2 SNTAGT. V lost 4 bases, J lost 5 bases, and 10 bases lay in between. The CDR3 has 13 residues.

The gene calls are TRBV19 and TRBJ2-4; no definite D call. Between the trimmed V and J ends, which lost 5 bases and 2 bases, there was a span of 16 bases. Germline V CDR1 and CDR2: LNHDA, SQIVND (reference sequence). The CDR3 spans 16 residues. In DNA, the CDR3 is TGTGCCAGTAGTTTCGATACGACGGGTTCCAAAAACATTCAGTACTTC. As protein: CASSFDTTGSKNIQYF.

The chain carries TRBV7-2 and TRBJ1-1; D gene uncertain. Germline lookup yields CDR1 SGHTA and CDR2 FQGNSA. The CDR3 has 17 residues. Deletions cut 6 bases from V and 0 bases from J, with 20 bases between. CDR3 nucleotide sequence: TGTGCCAGCAGTTTCCAGAGATTCACAGCTATGAACACTGAAGCTTTCTTT. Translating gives CASSFQRFTAMNTEAFF.

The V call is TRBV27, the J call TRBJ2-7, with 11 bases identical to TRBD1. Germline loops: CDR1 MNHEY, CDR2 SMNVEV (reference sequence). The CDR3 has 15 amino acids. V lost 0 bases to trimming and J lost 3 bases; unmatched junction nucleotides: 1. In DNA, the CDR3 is TGTGCCAGCAGTTTATCGGGACAGGGGGGCTACGAGCAGTACTTC. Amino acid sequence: CASSLSGQGGYEQYF.

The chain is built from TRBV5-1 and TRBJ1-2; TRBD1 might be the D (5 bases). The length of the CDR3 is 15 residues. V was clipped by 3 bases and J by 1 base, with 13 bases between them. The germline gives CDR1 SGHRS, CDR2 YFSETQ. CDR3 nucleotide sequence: TGCGCCAGCAGCTCGGGGGGTCTGGTTAACTATGGCTACACCTTC. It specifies CASSSGGLVNYGYTF.

CDR3 protein: CASSLVHRVNYGYTF. The DNA for the CDR3 is TGTGCCAGCAGCTTGGTTCACAGGGTAAACTATGGCTACACCTTC. The rearrangement joins TRBV5-8 to TRBJ1-2; a weak D match, TRBD1 (6 bases). The CDR3 length is 15 residues. The germline V gene encodes CDR1 SGHTS and CDR2 YDEGEE. The V end was cut by 0 bases, the J end by 2 bases, with 11 bases between.

The CDR3 here is CASSGGGSWYTEAFF. CDR3 in DNA: TGTGCCAGCAGCGGAGGGGGGAGTTGGTACACTGAAGCTTTCTTT. This chain joins TRBV5-6 and TRBJ1-1, with a possible D match to TRBD1 (6 bases). CDR1 is SGHDT, CDR2 YYEEEE, per germline. This CDR3 contains 15 residues. V was trimmed by 4 bases and J by 3 bases, leaving 16 bases between them.

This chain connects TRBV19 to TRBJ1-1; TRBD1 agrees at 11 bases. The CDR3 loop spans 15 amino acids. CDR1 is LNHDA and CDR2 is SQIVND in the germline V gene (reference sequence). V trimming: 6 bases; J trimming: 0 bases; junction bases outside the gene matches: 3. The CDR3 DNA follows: TGTGCCAGTAGGGACAGGGGGCGGGTGAACACTGAAGCTTTCTTT. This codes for CASRDRGRVNTEAFF.

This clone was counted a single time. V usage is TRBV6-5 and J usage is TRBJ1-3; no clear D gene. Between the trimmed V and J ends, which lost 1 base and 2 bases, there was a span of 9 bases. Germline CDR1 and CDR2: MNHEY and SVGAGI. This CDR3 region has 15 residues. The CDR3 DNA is TGTGCCAGCAGTTACTTCGGAAAGGCTGGAAACACCATATATTTT. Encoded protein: CASSYFGKAGNTIYF.

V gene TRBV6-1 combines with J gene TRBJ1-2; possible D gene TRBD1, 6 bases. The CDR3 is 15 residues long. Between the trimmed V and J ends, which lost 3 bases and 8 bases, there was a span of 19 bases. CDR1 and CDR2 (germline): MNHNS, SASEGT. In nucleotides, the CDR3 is TGTGCCAGCAGTGATTTAATCAGGGGTTATCAGGGCTACACCTTC. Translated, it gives CASSDLIRGYQGYTF.

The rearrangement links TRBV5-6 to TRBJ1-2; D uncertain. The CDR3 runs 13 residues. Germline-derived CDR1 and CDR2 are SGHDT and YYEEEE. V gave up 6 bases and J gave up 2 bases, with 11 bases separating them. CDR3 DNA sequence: TGTGCCAGCAATGGGGTTGTCAACTATGGCTACACCTTC. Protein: CASNGVVNYGYTF.

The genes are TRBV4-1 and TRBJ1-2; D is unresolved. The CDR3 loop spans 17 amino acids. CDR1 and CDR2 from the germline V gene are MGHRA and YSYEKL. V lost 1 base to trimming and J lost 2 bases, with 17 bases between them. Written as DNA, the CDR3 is TGCGCCAGCAGCCAAGCGGCAAGGCCAGAGGGAAACTATGGCTACACCTTC. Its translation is CASSQAARPEGNYGYTF.

The CDR3: CASSLGAGETQYF. Written as DNA, the CDR3 is TGTGCCAGCAGCTTAGGCGCCGGAGAGACCCAGTACTTC. This sequence joins TRBV7-2 and TRBJ2-5; D gene uncertain. Germline loops: CDR1 SGHTA, CDR2 FQGNSA. The CDR3 is 13 amino acids. Trimming shortened V by 1 base and J by 4 bases, and 7 bases separated the two germline ends.

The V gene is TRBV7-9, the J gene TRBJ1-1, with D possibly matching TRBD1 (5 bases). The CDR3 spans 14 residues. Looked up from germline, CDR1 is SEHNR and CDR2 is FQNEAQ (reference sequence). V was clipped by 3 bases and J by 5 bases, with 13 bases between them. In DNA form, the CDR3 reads TGTGCCAGCAGCTTTGATGGGGCGGTAACTGAAGCTTTCTTT. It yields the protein CASSFDGAVTEAFF.

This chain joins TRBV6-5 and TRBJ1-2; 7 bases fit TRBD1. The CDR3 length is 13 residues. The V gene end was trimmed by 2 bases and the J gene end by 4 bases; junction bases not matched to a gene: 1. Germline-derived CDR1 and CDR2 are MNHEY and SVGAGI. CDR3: CASSYGDSYGYTF. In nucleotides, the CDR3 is TGTGCCAGCAGTTACGGGGACAGCTATGGCTACACCTTC.

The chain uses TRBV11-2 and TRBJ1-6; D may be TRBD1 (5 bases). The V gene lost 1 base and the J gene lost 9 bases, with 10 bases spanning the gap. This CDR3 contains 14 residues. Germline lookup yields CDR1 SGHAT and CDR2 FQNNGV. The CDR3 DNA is TGTGCCAGCAGCTTAGCGGGGGGGGGTTCACCCCTCCACTTT. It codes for CASSLAGGGSPLHF.

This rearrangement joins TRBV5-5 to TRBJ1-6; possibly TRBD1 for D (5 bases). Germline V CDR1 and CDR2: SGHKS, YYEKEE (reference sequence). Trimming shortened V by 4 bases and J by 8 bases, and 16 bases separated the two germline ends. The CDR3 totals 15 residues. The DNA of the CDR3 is TGTGCCAGCAGCCCGAGGATAGGGGAGGATTCACCCCTCCACTTT. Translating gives CASSPRIGEDSPLHF.

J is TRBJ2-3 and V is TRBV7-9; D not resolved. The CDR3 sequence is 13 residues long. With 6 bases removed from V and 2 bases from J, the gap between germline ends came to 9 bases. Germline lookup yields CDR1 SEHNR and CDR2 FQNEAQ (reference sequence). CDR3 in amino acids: CASSFSNTDTQYF. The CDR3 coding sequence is TGTGCCAGCAGTTTTTCCAACACAGATACGCAGTATTTT.

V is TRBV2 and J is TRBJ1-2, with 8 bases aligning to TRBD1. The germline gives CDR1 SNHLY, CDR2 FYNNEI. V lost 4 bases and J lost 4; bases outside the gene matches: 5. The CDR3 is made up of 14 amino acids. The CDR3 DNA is TGTGCCAGCAGTGCCGGACAGGGAGGCTATGGCTACACCTTC. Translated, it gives CASSAGQGGYGYTF.

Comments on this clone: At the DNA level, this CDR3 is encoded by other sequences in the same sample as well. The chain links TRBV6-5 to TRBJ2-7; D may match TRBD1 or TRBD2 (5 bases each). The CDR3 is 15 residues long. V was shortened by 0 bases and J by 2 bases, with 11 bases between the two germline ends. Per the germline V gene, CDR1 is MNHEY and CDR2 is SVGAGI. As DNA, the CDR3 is TGTGCCAGCAGTTACTCGAGTCTGGGACCCTACGAGCAGTACTTC. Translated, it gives CASSYSSLGPYEQYF.

The chain's CDR3 is CASGGAGRGGNQPQHF. Written as DNA, the CDR3 is TGTGCCAGCGGAGGGGCCGGCAGGGGAGGCAATCAGCCCCAGCATTTT. The V call is TRBV27, the J call TRBJ1-5; D might be TRBD1 (6 bases). CDR1 is MNHEY and CDR2 is SMNVEV in the germline V gene (reference sequence). The length of the CDR3 is 16 residues. Trimming removed 8 bases at V and 2 bases at J, with 19 bases between.

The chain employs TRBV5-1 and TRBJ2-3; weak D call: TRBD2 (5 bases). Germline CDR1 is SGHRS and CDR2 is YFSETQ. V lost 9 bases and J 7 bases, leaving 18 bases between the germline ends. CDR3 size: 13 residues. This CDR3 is CATSQSGAYTQYF. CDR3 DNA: TGCGCCACCTCCCAAAGCGGAGCCTATACGCAGTATTTT. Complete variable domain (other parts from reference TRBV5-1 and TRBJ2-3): KAGVTQTPRYLIKTRGQQVTLSCSPISGHRSVSWYQQTPGQGLQFLFEYFSETQRNKGNFPGRFSGRQFSNSRSEMNVSTLELGDSALYLCATSQSGAYTQYFGPGTRLTVL.